These 5 T cell receptor beta chains share one sample of origin, sequenced in a study of CD8+CD57+ T cells in acquired aplastic anemia. Genomic DNA provided the template from which TCR beta VDJ and CDR3 profiles were obtained. TCRdb ran MiXCR on the reads and lists one entry per CDR3 protein. Here the sample spans some 170,000 distinct CDR3 sequences, 45% to 55% being singletons. Flow cytometry had shown expanded CD8+CD57+ cells in the patients chosen for sequencing. The sample taken for sequencing was sorted CD4+, CD8+, or CD8+CD57+ T cells (not recorded which) from PBMCs. These receptors were taken from a human donor with aplastic anemia.

This clonotype was observed a handful of times. The germline gene is not matched at one end of the junction; a read error may be the cause. This rearrangement joins TRBV2 to TRBJ2-1; D is unresolved. The CDR3 spans 12 residues. The germline V gene encodes CDR1 SNHLY and CDR2 FYNNEI. The CDR3 sequence is CASSVTAVEQFF. CDR3 nucleotide sequence: TGCGCCAGCAGTGTGACGGCGGTGGAGCAGTTCTTC.

This clonotype was found a few times. V and J are TRBV11-2 and TRBJ2-2; maybe TRBD2 (6 bases). The CDR3 has 16 residues. Germline CDR1 and CDR2: SGHAT and FQNNGV. Between the trimmed V and J ends, which lost 2 bases and 6 bases, there was a span of 16 bases. The DNA of the CDR3 is TGTGCCAGCAGCTTATCCGCTAGCGTGGGGGCCGGGGAGCTGTTTTTT. Its protein is CASSLSASVGAGELFF. Looking up the rest from reference TRBV11-2 and TRBJ2-2 gives the full variable domain: EAGVAQSPRYKIIEKRQSVAFWCNPISGHATLYWYQQILGQGPKLLIQFQNNGVVDDSQLPKDRFSAERLKGVDSTLKIQPAKLEDSAVYLCASSLSASVGAGELFFGEGSRLTVL.

The chain carries TRBV19 and TRBJ1-2; maybe TRBD1 (6 bases). The CDR3 has 13 residues. Per the germline V gene, CDR1 is LNHDA and CDR2 is SQIVND (reference sequence). The ends were cut back, 10 bases at V and 4 bases at J, with 16 bases in the middle. CDR3 loop: CATRVQGTYGYTF. The CDR3 DNA follows: TGTGCCACCAGGGTGCAGGGGACCTATGGCTACACCTTC.

This clonotype was detected ten times or more. V and J are TRBV2 and TRBJ2-2; no definite D call. The CDR3 runs to 11 residues. V lost 3 bases and J 7 bases, leaving 3 bases between the germline ends. Germline-derived CDR1 and CDR2 are SNHLY and FYNNEI. CDR3 residues: CASSDGGELFF. CDR3 in DNA: TGTGCCAGCAGTGACGGCGGGGAGCTGTTTTTT.

The V gene is TRBV24-1, the J gene TRBJ2-2; D not certain. This CDR3 is 15 amino acids long. With 4 bases removed from V and 2 bases from J, the gap between germline ends came to 10 bases. The germline V gene encodes CDR1 KGHDR and CDR2 SFDVKD. The CDR3 sequence: CATSDQMSNTGELFF. For the CDR3, the DNA is TGTGCCACCAGTGACCAGATGTCTAACACCGGGGAGCTGTTTTTT.